One sample yielded the 15 T cell receptor beta chains listed below, sequenced in a study of regulatory T cells in long-lasting Graves disease. In building TCR beta libraries, iRepertoire HTBI primers were used together with Arm-PCR of CDR3 regions. In TCRdb, the multiplex PCR reads were re-called with MiXCR into one record per CDR3 protein. Among some 600,000 distinct CDR3 sequences listed, more than 15% were seen once. Time point described: newly diagnosed GD, antithyroid drugs for less than 3 months. Making the TCR library involved RNA that had been extracted from PBMCs. This same sample was also taken into another study, of T cells in Graves' hyperthyroidism and ophthalmopathy.

This sample comprised peripheral blood mononuclear cells (PBMCs), obtained at new diagnosis, from a patient treated with antithyroid drugs. The receptors shown here come from a man aged 18-30 years with Graves disease.

The table lists this clonotype with a count of one. The gene calls are TRBV2 and TRBJ1-2; 9 nucleotides match TRBD1. The CDR3 spans 13 residues. Germline CDR1 is SNHLY and CDR2 is FYNNEI. V lost 6 bases, J lost 8 bases, and 7 bases stayed unmatched. The CDR3 DNA reads TGTGCCAGCAGGCGTAACAGGGGGCACGGCTACACCTTC. Translating gives CASRRNRGHGYTF.

The CDR3 spells CSAPIPGQSREQYF. Here the CDR3 DNA reads TGCAGTGCCCCTATTCCGGGACAGTCCCGAGAGCAGTACTTC. The chain couples TRBV20-1 to TRBJ2-7; 7 positions agree with TRBD1. After removal of 6 bases from V and 7 bases from J, the junction contained 15 bases not matched to a gene. Germline V CDR1 and CDR2: DFQATT, SNEGSKA (reference sequence). The CDR3 extends over 14 amino acids.

Many counts were recorded for this clonotype. The chain joins TRBV6-1 to TRBJ2-7; D possibly corresponds to TRBD1 (5 bases). Germline V gives CDR1 MNHNS, CDR2 SASEGT. The germline V and J ends were trimmed by 3 bases and 4 bases, with 13 bases remaining between them. This CDR3 spans 14 amino acids. DNA of the CDR3: TGTGCCAGCAGTGACCTGGCAGGGCCATACGAGCAGTACTTC. Its protein product is CASSDLAGPYEQYF.

There are a few counts of this clonotype. The gene calls are TRBV28 and TRBJ1-6; TRBD1 matches 9 bases. The germline CDR1 and CDR2 sequences are MDHEN and SYDVKM. This CDR3 comprises 15 residues. The V segment lost 1 base and the J segment 7 bases; nucleotides outside the gene matches: 2. CDR3 sequence: CASSLLDRGNSPLHF. The CDR3, as DNA: TGTGCCAGCAGTTTATTAGACAGGGGGAATTCACCCCTCCACTTT.

This clonotype occurred many times. The gene calls are TRBV15 and TRBJ2-7, with D tentatively TRBD1 or TRBD2 (5 bases each). This CDR3 is built from 14 residues. The germline CDR1 and CDR2 sequences are LNHNV and YYDKDF (reference sequence). Deletions cut 4 bases from V and 1 base from J, with 11 bases between. CDR3 loop: CATSMRGPSYEQYF. For the CDR3, the DNA is TGTGCCACCAGCATGAGGGGACCATCCTACGAGCAGTACTTC.

This clonotype was found many times. J is TRBJ2-7 and V is TRBV2; 8 bases line up with TRBD1. The germline V gene encodes CDR1 SNHLY and CDR2 FYNNEI. This CDR3 region has 13 residues. Trimming at V came to 7 bases and at J to 1 base, leaving 3 bases not matched to a gene. The CDR3 nucleotides read TGTGCCAGCAAAAGGGACAGGTCCTACGAGCAGTACTTC. This sequence encodes CASKRDRSYEQYF.

The sample holds a few counts of this clonotype. The chain combines TRBV19 with TRBJ1-1, with 7 bases fitting TRBD1. The CDR3 extends over 13 amino acids. V was clipped by 4 bases and J by 14 bases; unmatched bases: 13. The germline V gene encodes CDR1 LNHDA and CDR2 SQIVND (reference sequence). Here the CDR3 reads CASSTSYRGEEFF. The CDR3 nucleotides are TGTGCCAGTAGTACCTCCTACAGGGGAGAGGAGTTCTTT.

In regard to this clonotype: A far larger clone differs by one base, so this is likely a read error. The chain has TRBV11-2 and TRBJ1-1, with D tentatively TRBD1 (5 bases). The V and J ends lost 6 bases and 11 bases respectively, with 25 bases between them. The germline CDR1 and CDR2 sequences are SGHAT and FQNNGV. CDR3 size: 15 residues. For the CDR3, the DNA is TGTGCCAGCAGTTTTCGCTGCAGGGTCGGAGTCGGCGCTTTCTTT. The encoded protein is CASSFRCRVGVGAFF.

This clonotype was seen a few times. The chain has TRBV28 and TRBJ2-7; 12 positions match TRBD1. There are 15 residues in the CDR3. After removal of 0 bases from V and 9 bases from J, the junction contained 6 bases not matched to a gene. From germline, CDR1 is MDHEN and CDR2 SYDVKM. This chain's CDR3 is CASSLWGTGGVLQYF. Here the CDR3 DNA reads TGTGCCAGCAGTTTATGGGGGACAGGGGGCGTTTTGCAGTACTTC.

This clonotype was detected a few times. This chain joins TRBV29-1 and TRBJ2-1; maybe TRBD2 (6 bases). Germline V gives CDR1 SQVTM, CDR2 ANQGSEA. V lost 0 bases, J lost 6 bases, and 9 bases lay in between. The CDR3 totals 13 residues. The CDR3 here is CSVEDQGGNEQFF. In DNA, the CDR3 is TGCAGCGTTGAAGATCAGGGAGGCAATGAGCAGTTCTTC.

The gene calls are TRBV28 and TRBJ2-7; D is undetermined. V lost 10 bases to trimming and J lost 3 bases, with 16 bases between them. The CDR3 totals 13 residues. From germline, CDR1 is MDHEN and CDR2 SYDVKM. CDR3 sequence: CAINRAANYEQYF. CDR3 in DNA: TGTGCCATAAACCGGGCCGCCAACTACGAGCAGTACTTC.

The chain is built from TRBV7-9 and TRBJ1-3, with no clear D. The germline V gene has CDR1 SEHNR and CDR2 FQNEAQ (reference sequence). V shed 2 bases and J shed 4 bases, with 15 bases lying between them. The CDR3 is made up of 16 amino acids. The CDR3: CASSLNSVDRGNTIYF. CDR3 bases: TGTGCCAGCAGCTTAAACTCGGTAGATCGAGGAAACACCATATATTTT. The full variable domain, completed using reference TRBV7-9 and TRBJ1-3, is DTGVSQNPRHKITKRGQNVTFRCDPISEHNRLYWYRQTLGQGPEFLTYFQNEAQLEKSRLLSDRFSAERPKGSFSTLEIQRTEQGDSAMYLCASSLNSVDRGNTIYFGEGSWLTVV.

This clonotype was seen repeatedly, ten times or more. The J gene is TRBJ2-7, the V gene TRBV2, with TRBD1 matching over 9 bases. Looked up from germline, CDR1 is SNHLY and CDR2 is FYNNEI. V gave up 7 bases and J gave up 5 bases; unmatched junction bases: 12. CDR3 length: 15 residues. In DNA, the CDR3 is TGTGCCAGCACAGGGACAGGGAAAAAATCCGACGAGCAGTACTTC. Translated, it gives CASTGTGKKSDEQYF.

The V call is TRBV10-3, the J call TRBJ2-1, with TRBD1 matching 9 bases. The J segment lost 6 bases and the V segment lost 2 bases, leaving 5 bases of the junction unmatched. Germline CDR1 is ENHRY and CDR2 is SYGVKD. This CDR3 contains 15 residues. CDR3 in amino acids: CAISERTGVCNEQFF. CDR3 nucleotides: TGTGCCATCAGTGAGCGGACAGGGGTCTGCAATGAGCAGTTCTTC.

This clonotype was counted only a few times. The V gene is TRBV7-9, the J gene TRBJ1-1, with 7 bases lining up with TRBD1. V lost 6 bases and J lost 4; bases outside the gene matches: 11. The V gene's germline CDR1 is SEHNR and CDR2 FQNEAQ (reference sequence). The CDR3 is 15 residues long. CDR3 coding DNA: TGTGCCAGCAGTTCTGCCGACAGGGCAGCCACTGAAGCTTTCTTT. Encoded protein: CASSSADRAATEAFF.